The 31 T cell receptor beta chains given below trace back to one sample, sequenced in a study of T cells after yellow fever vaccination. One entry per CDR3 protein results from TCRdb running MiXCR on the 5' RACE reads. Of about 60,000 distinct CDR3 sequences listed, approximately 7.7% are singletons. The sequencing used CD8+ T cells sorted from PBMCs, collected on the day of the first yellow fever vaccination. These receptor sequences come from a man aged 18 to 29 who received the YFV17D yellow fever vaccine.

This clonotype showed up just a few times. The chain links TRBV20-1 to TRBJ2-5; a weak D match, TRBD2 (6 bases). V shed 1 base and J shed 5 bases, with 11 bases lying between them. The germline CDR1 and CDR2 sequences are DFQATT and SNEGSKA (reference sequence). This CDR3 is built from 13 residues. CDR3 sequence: CSARGGDGETQYF. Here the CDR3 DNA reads TGCAGTGCTAGAGGCGGGGACGGGGAGACCCAGTACTTC.

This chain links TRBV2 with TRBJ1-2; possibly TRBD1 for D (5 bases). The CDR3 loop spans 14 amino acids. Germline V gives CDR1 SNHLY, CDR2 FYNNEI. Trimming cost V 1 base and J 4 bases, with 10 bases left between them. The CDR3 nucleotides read TGTGCCAGCAGTGAAGATGGGACCTTCTATGGCTACACCTTC. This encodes CASSEDGTFYGYTF.

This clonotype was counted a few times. The CDR3 sequence: CASSFQDGYNEQFF. In nucleotides, the CDR3 is TGTGCCAGCAGTTTCCAAGACGGCTACAATGAGCAGTTCTTC. This chain links TRBV27 with TRBJ2-1; no clear D gene. There are 14 residues in the CDR3. The germline CDR1 and CDR2 sequences are MNHEY and SMNVEV (reference sequence). V gave up 3 bases and J gave up 3 bases, with 9 bases separating them.

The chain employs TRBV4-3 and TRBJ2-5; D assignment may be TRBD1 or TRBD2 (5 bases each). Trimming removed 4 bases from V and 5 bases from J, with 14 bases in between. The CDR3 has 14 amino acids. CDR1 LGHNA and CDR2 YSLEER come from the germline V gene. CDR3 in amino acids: CASSRGVGTETQYF. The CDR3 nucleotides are TGCGCCAGCAGCCGAGGAGTGGGGACGGAGACCCAGTACTTC.

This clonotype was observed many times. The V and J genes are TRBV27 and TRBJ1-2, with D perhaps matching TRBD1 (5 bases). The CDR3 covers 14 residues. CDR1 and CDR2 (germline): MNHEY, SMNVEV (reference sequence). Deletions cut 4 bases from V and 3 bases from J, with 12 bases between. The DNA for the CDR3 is TGTGCCAGCAGTTCCGCCCCAGGGCACTATGGCTACACCTTC. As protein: CASSSAPGHYGYTF.

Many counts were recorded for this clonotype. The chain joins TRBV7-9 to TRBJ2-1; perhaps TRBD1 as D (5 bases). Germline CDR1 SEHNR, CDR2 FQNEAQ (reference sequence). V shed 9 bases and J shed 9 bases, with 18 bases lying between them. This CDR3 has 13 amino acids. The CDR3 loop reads CARGSLGVGEQFF. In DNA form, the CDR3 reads TGTGCCAGGGGTAGCTTAGGGGTCGGTGAGCAGTTCTTC.

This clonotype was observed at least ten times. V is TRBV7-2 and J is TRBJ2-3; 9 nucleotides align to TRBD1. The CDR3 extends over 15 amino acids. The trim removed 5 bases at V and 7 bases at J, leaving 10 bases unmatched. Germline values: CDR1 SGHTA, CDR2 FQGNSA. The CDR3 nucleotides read TGTGCCAGCAGCCACCCAGGGACAGGGACGAATACGCAGTATTTT. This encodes CASSHPGTGTNTQYF. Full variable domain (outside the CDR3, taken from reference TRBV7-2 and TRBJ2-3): GAGVSQSPSNKVTEKGKDVELRCDPISGHTALYWYRQSLGQGLEFLIYFQGNSAPDKSGLPSDRFSAERTGGSVSTLTIQRTQQEDSAVYLCASSHPGTGTNTQYFGPGTRLTVL.

The chain's CDR3 is CASSVGSGQPQHF. The CDR3 nucleotides are TGTGCCAGCAGCGTAGGTTCGGGTCAGCCCCAGCATTTT. The chain combines TRBV9 with TRBJ1-5; unclear D gene. Germline lookup yields CDR1 SGDLS and CDR2 YYNGEE. The CDR3 has 13 amino acids. Trimming shortened V by 0 bases and J by 6 bases, and 7 bases separated the two germline ends.

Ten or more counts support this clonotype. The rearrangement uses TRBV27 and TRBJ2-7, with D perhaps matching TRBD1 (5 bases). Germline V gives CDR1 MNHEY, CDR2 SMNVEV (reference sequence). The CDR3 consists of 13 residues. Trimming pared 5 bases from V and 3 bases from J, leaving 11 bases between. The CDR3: CASSPVRGYEQYF. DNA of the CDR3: TGTGCCAGCAGTCCGGTAAGGGGCTACGAGCAGTACTTC.

The CDR3 sequence is CASSPTSGGPGELFF. The DNA of the CDR3 is TGTGCCAGCAGCCCGACTAGCGGGGGGCCCGGGGAGCTGTTTTTT. The genes are TRBV4-2 and TRBJ2-2; 13 positions match TRBD2. Trimming at V came to 4 bases and at J to 6 bases, leaving 2 bases not matched to a gene. CDR3 length: 15 residues. Germline CDR1 LGHNA, CDR2 YNFKEQ.

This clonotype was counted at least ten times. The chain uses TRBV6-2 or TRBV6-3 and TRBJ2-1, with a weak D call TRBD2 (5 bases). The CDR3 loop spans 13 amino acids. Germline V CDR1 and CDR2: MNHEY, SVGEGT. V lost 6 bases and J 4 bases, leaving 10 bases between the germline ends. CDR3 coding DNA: TGTGCCAGCAGCCACGGGGTATACAATGAGCAGTTCTTC. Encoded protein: CASSHGVYNEQFF.

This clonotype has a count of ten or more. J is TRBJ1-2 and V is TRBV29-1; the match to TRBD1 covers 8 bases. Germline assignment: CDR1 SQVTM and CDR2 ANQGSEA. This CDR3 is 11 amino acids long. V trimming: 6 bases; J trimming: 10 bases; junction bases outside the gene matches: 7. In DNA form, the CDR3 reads TGCAGCGTCAACGGACAGGGCGTCTACACCTTC. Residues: CSVNGQGVYTF.

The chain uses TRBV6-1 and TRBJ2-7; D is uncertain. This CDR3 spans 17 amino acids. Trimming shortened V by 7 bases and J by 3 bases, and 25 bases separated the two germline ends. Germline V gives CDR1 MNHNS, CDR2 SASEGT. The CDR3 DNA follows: TGTGCCAGCACCCACGACGGACCCCGTCTCGGCTTCTACGAGCAGTACGTC. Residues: CASTHDGPRLGFYEQYV.

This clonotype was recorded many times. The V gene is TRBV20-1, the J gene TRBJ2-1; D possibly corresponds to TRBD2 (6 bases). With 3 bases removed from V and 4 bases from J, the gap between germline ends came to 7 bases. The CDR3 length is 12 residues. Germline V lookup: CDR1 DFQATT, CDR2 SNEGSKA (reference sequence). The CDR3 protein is CSASGGYNEQFF. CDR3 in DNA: TGCAGTGCTAGCGGGGGATACAATGAGCAGTTCTTC.

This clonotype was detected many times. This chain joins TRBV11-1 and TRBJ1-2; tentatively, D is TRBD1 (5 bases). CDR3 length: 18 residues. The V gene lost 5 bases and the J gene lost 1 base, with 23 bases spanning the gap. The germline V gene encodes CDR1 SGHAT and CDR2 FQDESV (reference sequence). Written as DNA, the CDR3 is TGTGCCAGCAGCCCCCGGGACCCACCAAGGGGCTTTAACTATGGCTACACCTTC. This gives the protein CASSPRDPPRGFNYGYTF. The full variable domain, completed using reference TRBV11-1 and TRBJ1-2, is EAEVAQSPRYKITEKSQAVAFWCDPISGHATLYWYRQILGQGPELLVQFQDESVVDDSQLPKDRFSAERLKGVDSTLKIQPAELGDSAMYLCASSPRDPPRGFNYGYTFGSGTRLTVV.

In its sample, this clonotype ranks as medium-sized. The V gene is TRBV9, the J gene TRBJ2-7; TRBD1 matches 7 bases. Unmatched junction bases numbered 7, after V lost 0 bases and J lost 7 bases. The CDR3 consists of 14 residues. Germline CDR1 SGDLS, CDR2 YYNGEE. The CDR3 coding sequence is TGTGCCAGCAGCGTAGGCAGGGGGACGGTAGAGCAGTACGTC. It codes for CASSVGRGTVEQYV.

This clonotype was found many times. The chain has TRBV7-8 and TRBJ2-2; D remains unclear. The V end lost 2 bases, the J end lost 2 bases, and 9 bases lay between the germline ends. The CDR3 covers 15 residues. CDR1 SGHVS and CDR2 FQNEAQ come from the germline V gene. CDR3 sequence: CASSLLGLNTGELFF. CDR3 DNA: TGTGCCAGCAGCTTACTGGGCTTAAACACCGGGGAGCTGTTTTTT. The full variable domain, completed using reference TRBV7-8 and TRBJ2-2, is GAGVSQSPRYKVAKRGQDVALRCDPISGHVSLFWYQQALGQGPEFLTYFQNEAQLDKSGLPSDRFFAERPEGSVSTLKIQRTQQEDSAVYLCASSLLGLNTGELFFGEGSRLTVL.

The CDR3 nucleotides read TGTGCCAGCAGCGAGACAGCCATGGGCACTGAAGCTTTCTTT. This gives the protein CASSETAMGTEAFF. This chain connects TRBV5-5 to TRBJ1-1; D perhaps matches TRBD1 (5 bases). The V end was cut by 4 bases, the J end by 4 bases, with 14 bases between. The CDR3 length is 14 residues. Germline lookup yields CDR1 SGHKS and CDR2 YYEKEE (reference sequence).

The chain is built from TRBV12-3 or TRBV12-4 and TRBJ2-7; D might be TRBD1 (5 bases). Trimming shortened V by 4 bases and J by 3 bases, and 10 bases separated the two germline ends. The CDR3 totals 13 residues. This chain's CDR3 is CASSWGSNYEQYF. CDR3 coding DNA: TGTGCCAGCAGTTGGGGCTCGAACTACGAGCAGTACTTC.

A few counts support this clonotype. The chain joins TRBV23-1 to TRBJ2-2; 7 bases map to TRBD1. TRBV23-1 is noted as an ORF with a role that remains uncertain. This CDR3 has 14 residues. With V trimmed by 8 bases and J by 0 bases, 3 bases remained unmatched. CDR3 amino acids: CASRQGSNTGELFF. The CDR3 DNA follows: TGCGCCAGCCGACAGGGATCGAACACCGGGGAGCTGTTTTTT.

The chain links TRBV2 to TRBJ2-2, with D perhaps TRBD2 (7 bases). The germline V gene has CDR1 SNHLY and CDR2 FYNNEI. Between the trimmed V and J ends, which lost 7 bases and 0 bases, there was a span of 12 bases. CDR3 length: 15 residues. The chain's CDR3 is CASMRGTTNTGELFF. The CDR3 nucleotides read TGTGCCAGCATGCGGGGGACAACGAACACCGGGGAGCTGTTTTTT.

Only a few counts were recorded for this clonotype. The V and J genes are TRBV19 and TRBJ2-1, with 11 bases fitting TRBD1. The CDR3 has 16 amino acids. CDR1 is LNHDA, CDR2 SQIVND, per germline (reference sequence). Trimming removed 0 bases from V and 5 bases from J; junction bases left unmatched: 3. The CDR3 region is CASSIDGQGANNEQFF. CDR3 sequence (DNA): TGTGCCAGTAGTATAGACGGACAGGGGGCCAACAATGAGCAGTTCTTC.

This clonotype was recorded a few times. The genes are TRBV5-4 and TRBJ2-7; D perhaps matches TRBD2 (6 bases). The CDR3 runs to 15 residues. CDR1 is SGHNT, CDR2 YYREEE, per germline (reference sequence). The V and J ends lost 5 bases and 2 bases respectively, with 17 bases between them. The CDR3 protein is CASSPDGGTTYEQYF. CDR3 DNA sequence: TGTGCCAGCAGTCCCGACGGAGGGACCACCTACGAGCAGTACTTC.

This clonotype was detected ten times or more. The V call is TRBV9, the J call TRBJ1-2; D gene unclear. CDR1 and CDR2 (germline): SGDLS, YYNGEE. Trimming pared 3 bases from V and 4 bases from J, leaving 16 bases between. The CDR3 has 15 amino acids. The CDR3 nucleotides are TGTGCCAGCAGCGGAGGTCGGCGGACGCCCTATGGCTACACCTTC. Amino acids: CASSGGRRTPYGYTF.

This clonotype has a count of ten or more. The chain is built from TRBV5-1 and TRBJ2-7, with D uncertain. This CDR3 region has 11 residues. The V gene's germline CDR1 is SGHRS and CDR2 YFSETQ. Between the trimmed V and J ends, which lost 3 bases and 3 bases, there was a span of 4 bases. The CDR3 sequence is CASSSGYEQYF. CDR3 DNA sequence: TGCGCCAGCAGCTCGGGCTACGAGCAGTACTTC. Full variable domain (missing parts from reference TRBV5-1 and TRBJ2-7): KAGVTQTPRYLIKTRGQQVTLSCSPISGHRSVSWYQQTPGQGLQFLFEYFSETQRNKGNFPGRFSGRQFSNSRSEMNVSTLELGDSALYLCASSSGYEQYFGPGTRLTVT.

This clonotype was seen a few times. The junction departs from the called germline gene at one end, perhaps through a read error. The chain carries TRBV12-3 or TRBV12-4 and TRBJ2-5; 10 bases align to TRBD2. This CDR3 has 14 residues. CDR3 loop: CASSVAGGGETQYF. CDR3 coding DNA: TGTGCCAGCAGTGTAGCGGGGGGAGGTGAGACCCAGTACTTC.

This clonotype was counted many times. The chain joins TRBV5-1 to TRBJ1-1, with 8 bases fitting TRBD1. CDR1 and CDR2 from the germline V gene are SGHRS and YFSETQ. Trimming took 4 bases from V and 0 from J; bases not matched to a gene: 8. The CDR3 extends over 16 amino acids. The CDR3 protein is CASSDGTGLMNTEAFF. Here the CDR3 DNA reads TGCGCCAGCAGCGACGGGACAGGTCTCATGAACACTGAAGCTTTCTTT.

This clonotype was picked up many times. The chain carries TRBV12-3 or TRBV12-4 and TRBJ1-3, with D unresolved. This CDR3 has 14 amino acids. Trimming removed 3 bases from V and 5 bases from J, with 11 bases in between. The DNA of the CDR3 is TGTGCCAGCAGTTTCATCGTGGTCAGAAACACCATATATTTT. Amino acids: CASSFIVVRNTIYF.

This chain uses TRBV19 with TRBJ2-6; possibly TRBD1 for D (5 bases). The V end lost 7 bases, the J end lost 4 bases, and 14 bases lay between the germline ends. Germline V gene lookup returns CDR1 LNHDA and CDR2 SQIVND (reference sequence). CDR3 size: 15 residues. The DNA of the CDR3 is TGTGCCAGTACCCGCCAGGGCCCCGGGGCCAACGTCCTGACTTTC. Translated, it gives CASTRQGPGANVLTF.

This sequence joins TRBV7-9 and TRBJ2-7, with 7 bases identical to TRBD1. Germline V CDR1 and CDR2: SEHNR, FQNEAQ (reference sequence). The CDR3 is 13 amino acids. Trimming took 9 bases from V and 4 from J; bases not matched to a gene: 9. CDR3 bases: TGTGCCAGGGGCCTCGGGACAGTTTACGAGCAGTACGTC. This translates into CARGLGTVYEQYV.

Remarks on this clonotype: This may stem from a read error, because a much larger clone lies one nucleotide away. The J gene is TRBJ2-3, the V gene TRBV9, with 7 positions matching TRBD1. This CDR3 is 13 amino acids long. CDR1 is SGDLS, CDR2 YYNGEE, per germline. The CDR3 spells CASSEGATDPQYF. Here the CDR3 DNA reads TGTGCCAGCAGCGAGGGGGCCACAGATCCGCAGTATTTT.